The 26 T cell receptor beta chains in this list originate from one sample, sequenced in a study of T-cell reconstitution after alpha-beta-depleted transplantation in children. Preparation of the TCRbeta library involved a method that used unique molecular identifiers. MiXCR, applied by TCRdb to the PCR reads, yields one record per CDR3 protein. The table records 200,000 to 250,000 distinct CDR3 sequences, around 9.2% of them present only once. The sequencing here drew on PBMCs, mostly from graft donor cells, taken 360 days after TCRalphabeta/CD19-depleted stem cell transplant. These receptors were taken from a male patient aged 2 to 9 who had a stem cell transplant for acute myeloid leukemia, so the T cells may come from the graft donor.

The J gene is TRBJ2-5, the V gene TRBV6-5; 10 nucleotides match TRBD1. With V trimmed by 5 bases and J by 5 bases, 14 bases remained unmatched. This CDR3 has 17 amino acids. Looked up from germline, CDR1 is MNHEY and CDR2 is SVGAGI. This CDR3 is CASSTELRTGGLETQYF. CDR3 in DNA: TGTGCCAGCAGTACCGAATTAAGGACAGGGGGTTTGGAGACCCAGTACTTC.

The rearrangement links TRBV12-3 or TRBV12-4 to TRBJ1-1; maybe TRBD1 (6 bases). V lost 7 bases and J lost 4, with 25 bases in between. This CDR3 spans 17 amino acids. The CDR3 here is CASTRLPSGPRGTEAFF. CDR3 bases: TGTGCCAGCACCCGACTGCCCTCCGGCCCCAGGGGCACTGAAGCTTTCTTT.

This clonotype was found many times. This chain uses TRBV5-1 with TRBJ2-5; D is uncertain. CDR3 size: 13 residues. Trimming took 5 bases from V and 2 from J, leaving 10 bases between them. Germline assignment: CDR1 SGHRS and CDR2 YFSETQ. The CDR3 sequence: CASRANPQETQYF. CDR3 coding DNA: TGCGCCAGCAGAGCGAACCCTCAAGAGACCCAGTACTTC.

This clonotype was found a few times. Here the CDR3 reads CASSSGQGANEKLFF. The CDR3 coding sequence is TGCGCCAGCAGCTCTGGACAGGGCGCTAATGAAAAACTGTTTTTT. The chain couples TRBV5-1 to TRBJ1-4; 8 bases align to TRBD1. Germline CDR1 SGHRS, CDR2 YFSETQ. V lost 3 bases and J lost 3; bases outside the gene matches: 4. The CDR3 has 15 residues.

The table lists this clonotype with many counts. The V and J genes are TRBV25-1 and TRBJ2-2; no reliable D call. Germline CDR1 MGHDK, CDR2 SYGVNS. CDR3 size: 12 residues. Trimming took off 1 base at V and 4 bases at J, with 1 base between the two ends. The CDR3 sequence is CASSESTGELFF. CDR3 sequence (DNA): TGTGCCAGCAGTGAATCCACCGGGGAGCTGTTTTTT.

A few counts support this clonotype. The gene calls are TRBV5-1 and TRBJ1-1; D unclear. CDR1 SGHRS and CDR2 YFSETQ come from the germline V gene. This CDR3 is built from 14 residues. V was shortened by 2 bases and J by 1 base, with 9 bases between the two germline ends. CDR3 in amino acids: CASSLLSRNTEAFF. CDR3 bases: TGCGCCAGCAGCTTACTTTCCCGGAACACTGAAGCTTTCTTT.

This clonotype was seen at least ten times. Here the CDR3 reads CASSIQGSNQPQHF. The CDR3 DNA sequence: TGTGCCAGCAGCATACAGGGCTCCAATCAGCCCCAGCATTTT. The J gene is TRBJ1-5, the V gene TRBV5-5, with a weak D call TRBD1 (6 bases). The CDR3 is made up of 14 amino acids. Trimming shortened V by 4 bases and J by 3 bases, and 11 bases separated the two germline ends. Germline V CDR1 and CDR2: SGHKS, YYEKEE (reference sequence).

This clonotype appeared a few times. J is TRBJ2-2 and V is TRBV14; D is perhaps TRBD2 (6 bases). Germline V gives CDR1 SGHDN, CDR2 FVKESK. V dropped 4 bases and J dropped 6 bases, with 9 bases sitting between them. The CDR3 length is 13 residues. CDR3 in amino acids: CASSPRRAGELFF. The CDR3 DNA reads TGTGCCAGCAGCCCGAGGAGGGCCGGGGAGCTGTTTTTT.

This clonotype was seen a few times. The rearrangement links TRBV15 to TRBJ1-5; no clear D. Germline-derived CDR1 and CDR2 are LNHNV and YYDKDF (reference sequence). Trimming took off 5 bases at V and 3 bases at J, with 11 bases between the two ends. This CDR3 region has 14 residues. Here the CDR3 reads CATSFTGYNQPQHF. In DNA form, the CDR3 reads TGTGCCACCAGCTTTACGGGGTACAATCAGCCCCAGCATTTT.

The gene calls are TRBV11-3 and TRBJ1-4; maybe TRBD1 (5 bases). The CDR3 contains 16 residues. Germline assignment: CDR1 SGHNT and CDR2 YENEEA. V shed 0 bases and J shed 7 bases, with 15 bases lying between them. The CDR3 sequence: CASSLERDGGGEKLFF. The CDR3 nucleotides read TGTGCCAGCAGCTTAGAAAGGGACGGAGGAGGTGAAAAACTGTTTTTT.

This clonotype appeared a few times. The CDR3 DNA is TGTGCCAGCAGTGTTAGGGGGCGGCGCAAGCAGTACTTC. Its translation is CASSVRGRRKQYF. V is TRBV2 and J is TRBJ2-7; 7 positions agree with TRBD1. Trimming cost V 4 bases and J 8 bases; bases outside gene matches: 8. This CDR3 spans 13 amino acids. Germline CDR1 and CDR2: SNHLY and FYNNEI. Drawing the rest from reference TRBV2 and TRBJ2-7, the complete variable domain is EPEVTQTPSHQVTQMGQEVILRCVPISNHLYFYWYRQILGQKVEFLVSFYNNEISEKSEIFDDQFSVERPDGSNFTLKIRSTKLEDSAMYFCASSVRGRRKQYFGPGTRLTVT.

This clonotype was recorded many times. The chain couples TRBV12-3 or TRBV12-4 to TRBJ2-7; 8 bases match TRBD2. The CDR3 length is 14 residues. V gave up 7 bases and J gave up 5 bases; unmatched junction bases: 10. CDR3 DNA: TGTGCCAGCACACGGGGGGGACGCTTTCACGAGCAGTACTTC. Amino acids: CASTRGGRFHEQYF.

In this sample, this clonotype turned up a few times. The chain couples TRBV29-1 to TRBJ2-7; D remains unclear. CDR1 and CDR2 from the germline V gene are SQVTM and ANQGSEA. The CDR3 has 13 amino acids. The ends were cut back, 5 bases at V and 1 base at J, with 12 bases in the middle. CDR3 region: CSVFEALSYEQYF. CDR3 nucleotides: TGCAGCGTTTTTGAGGCTCTTTCCTACGAGCAGTACTTC.

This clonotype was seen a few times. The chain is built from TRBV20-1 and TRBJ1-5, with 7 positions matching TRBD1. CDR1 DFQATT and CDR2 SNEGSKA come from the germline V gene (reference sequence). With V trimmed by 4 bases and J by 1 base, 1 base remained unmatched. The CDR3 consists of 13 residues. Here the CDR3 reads CSAKGASNQPQHF. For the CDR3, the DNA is TGCAGTGCTAAGGGGGCCAGCAATCAGCCCCAGCATTTT.

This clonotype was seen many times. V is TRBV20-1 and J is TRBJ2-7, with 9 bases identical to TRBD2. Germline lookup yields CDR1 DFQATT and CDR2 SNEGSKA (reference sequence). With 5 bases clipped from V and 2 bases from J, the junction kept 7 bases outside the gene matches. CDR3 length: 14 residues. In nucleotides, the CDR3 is TGCAGTGCTCTCAGACTAGCGGTTCCCTACGAGCAGTACTTC. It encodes CSALRLAVPYEQYF.

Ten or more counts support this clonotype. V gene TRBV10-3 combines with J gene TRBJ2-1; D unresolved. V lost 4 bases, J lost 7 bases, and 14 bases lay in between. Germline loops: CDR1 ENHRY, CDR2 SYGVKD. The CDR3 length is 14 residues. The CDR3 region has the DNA TGTGCCATCAGTGGTTCCGGGCCCGGGAATGAGCAGTTCTTC. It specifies CAISGSGPGNEQFF.

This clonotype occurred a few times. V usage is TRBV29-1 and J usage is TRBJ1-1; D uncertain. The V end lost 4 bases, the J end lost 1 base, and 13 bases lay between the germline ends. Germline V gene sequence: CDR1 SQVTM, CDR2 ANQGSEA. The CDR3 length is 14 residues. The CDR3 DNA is TGCAGCGTTGCCCCAAGACTCGCGAACACTGAAGCTTTCTTT. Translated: CSVAPRLANTEAFF. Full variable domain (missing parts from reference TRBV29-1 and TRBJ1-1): SAVISQKPSRDICQRGTSLTIQCQVDSQVTMMFWYRQQPGQSLTLIATANQGSEATYESGFVIDKFPISRPNLTFSTLTVSNMSPEDSSIYLCSVAPRLANTEAFFGQGTRLTVV.

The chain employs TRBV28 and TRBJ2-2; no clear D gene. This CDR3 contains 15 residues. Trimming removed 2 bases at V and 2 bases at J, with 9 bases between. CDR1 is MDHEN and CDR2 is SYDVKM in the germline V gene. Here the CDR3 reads CASSLSVYNTGELFF. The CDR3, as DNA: TGTGCCAGCAGTTTAAGTGTCTACAACACCGGGGAGCTGTTTTTT.

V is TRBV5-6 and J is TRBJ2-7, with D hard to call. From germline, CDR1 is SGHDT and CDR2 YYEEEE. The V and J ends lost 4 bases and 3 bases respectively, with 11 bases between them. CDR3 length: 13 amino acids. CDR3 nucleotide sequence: TGTGCCAGCAGCCGTTGGGGAAGCTACGAGCAGTACGTC. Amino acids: CASSRWGSYEQYV.

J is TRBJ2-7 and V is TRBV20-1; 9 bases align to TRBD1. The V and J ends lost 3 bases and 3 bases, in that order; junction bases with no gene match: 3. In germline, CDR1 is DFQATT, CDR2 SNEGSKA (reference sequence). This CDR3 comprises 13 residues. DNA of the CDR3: TGCAGTGCTAGGACAGGGGGACACTACGAGCAGTACTTC. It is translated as CSARTGGHYEQYF.

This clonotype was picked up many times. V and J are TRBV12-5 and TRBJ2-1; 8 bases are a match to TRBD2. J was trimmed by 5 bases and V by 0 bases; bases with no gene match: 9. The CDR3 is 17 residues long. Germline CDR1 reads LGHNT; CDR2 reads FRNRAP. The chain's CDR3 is CASGLVQTSGLDNEQFF. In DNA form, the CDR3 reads TGTGCTAGTGGTTTGGTACAAACTAGCGGCCTTGACAATGAGCAGTTCTTC.

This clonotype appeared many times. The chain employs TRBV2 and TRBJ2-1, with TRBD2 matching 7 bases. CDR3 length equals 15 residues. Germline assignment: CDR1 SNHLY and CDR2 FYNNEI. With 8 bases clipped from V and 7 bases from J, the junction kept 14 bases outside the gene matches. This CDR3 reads CASRKRDLLVNEQFF. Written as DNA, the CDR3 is TGTGCCAGCCGAAAGCGGGACCTATTAGTAAATGAGCAGTTCTTC.

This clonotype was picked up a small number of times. The CDR3 sequence is CASSLRATYGYTF. The CDR3, as DNA: TGTGCCAGCAGTTTACGGGCAACCTATGGCTACACCTTC. This chain uses TRBV27 with TRBJ1-2; no clear D gene. Germline CDR1 is MNHEY and CDR2 is SMNVEV (reference sequence). Trimming shortened V by 2 bases and J by 4 bases, and 8 bases separated the two germline ends. CDR3 length: 13 amino acids.

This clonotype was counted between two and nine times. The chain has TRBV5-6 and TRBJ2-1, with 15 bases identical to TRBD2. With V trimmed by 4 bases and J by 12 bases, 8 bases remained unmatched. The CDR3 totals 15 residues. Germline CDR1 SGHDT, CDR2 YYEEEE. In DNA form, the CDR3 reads TGTGCCAGCAGCCGATTGGGACTAGCGGGGGGAGGGCAGTTCTTC. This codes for CASSRLGLAGGGQFF.

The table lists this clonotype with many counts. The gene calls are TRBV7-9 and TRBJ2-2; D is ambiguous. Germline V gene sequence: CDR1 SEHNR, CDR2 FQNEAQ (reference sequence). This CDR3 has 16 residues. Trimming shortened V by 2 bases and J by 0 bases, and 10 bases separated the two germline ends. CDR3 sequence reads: CASSLRTASNTGELFF. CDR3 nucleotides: TGTGCCAGCAGCTTAAGAACAGCTTCGAACACCGGGGAGCTGTTTTTT.

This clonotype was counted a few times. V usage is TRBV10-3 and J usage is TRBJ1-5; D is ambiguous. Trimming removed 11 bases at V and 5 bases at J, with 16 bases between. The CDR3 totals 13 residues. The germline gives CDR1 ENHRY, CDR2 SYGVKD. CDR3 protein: CAAENRGDQPQHF. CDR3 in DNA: TGTGCCGCCGAAAACCGGGGAGATCAGCCCCAGCATTTT.